This section outlines one T cell receptor (beta chain) sequence together with its context. Its antigen is unknown. Sequencing used immunoSEQ multiplex PCR; TCRdb keeps in-frame clones, though not all of them. The sample has tens of thousands of clones; approximately 90% are singletons. The sample comes from a study of OX40 agonist ivuxolimab in advanced cancers. About the study: Administration of intravenous ivuxolimab to patients occurred every 2 weeks at 0.01 to 10 mg/kg. Broader study findings: Among the least clonally expanded were partial responders at 0.1-3.0 mg/kg. CD4+ and CD8+ blood T cells expanded clonally by week 6 at 0.1 to 3.0 mg/kg. CD8+ T cells showed, on average, more clonal expansion than CD4+ cells.

The germline V and J ends were trimmed by 5 bases and 3 bases, with 11 bases remaining between them. The CDR3 is 13 amino acids. Per the germline V gene, CDR1 is SGHAT and CDR2 is FQNNGV. V and J are TRBV11-2 and TRBJ2-7; D perhaps matches TRBD2 (6 bases). The sequenced sample was CD4+ or CD8+ T cells sorted from blood, obtained in a trial of the OX40 agonist ivuxolimab. This receptor was identified in an adult with an advanced solid tumor such as melanoma, head and neck, liver or kidney cancer. CDR3 DNA sequence: TGTGCCAGCAGCCTCGGAGGGAACTACGAGCAGTACTTC. Residues: CASSLGGNYEQYF.